This T cell receptor (beta chain) emerged from a study of vaccination effects on CD4 cells after COVID-19 (dated by TCRdb to between 2021 and 2024). Broadly, across the study: To identify antigen-specific CD4+ T cell clonotypes by their expansion, the ViraFEST assay first stimulated PBMC with viral peptide pools and then applied TCR sequencing. Altogether, around 11 COVID-19 convalescent patients and a few SARS-CoV-2-naive healthy vaccine recipients made up the full study. The study compared SARS-CoV-2 spike-specific CD4+ TCR repertoires before and after mRNA vaccination in COVID-19 convalescent patients and infection-naive vaccine recipients. Each participant got two doses of an mRNA SARS-CoV-2 vaccine, either BNT162b2 or mRNA-1273. Over 1.5 million PBMC per well were cultured with roughly 10 ug/ml peptides in IMDM containing around 5% human AB serum, about 9.6 IU/ml IL-2 and gentamicin. In the study, cultures from other donors were sequenced using the Oncomine TCR Beta short-read assay on an Illumina iSeq 100.

The library was prepared using the immunoSEQ multiplex PCR assay. DNA from the cultured and isolated CD4+ T cells underwent TCR beta CDR3 sequencing. On the authors' methods: The analysis removed non-productive TCR sequences, trimmed reads to the CDR3 region, and retained only CDR3s that were 7 or more amino acids long. Antigen-specific clonotypes were identified using the MANAFEST web app by comparison of expansion in peptide wells against reference cultures. To be called positive, a clone needed expansion at FDR<0.05 compared with the reference and with all other wells, an odds ratio greater than 5, and a frequency greater than 0.1% in two replicate wells. Clonotypes significantly expanded in SARS-CoV-2 spike wells and in at least one common cold coronavirus spike condition were defined as cross-reactive. CDR3 similarity was assessed by Levenshtein distance with the stringdist R package, and unrooted trees were built with ape in R 3.6.1. The table comes from immuneACCESS by way of TCRdb, which keeps in-frame sequences with V and J called. Part of the clones is missing from these tables; in studies checked, under half for an unresolved V gene and the rest for unknown reasons. For V, J and clone size, that table is used; D and trimming come from the DNA. This sample has 20,000 to 25,000 clones in its table, and roughly 73% of those were observed once. The leading ten clones occupy approximately 10% of the sample.

The paper's findings and limits, for the study overall: In healthy vaccine recipients, vaccine-induced clones were almost all SARS-CoV-2 mono-reactive, with only 1 of 255 being cross-reactive with common cold coronaviruses. At late post-vaccination timepoints, both infection-induced and vaccine-induced clones showed marked clonal contraction, consistent with waning T cell responses. Only a small number of convalescent patients were included, and no early post-infection timepoints were available, which limited the study.

After less than eleven days of culture, CD4+ T cells were isolated with the EasySep CD4+ T cell isolation kit. The absence of prior SARS-CoV-2 infection in healthy vaccine recipients was confirmed by negative nucleocapsid antibodies before and after vaccination. On days 3 and 7, half of the culture medium was replaced with fresh IL-2-containing medium. Unless noted otherwise, every peptide stimulation condition was cultured in triplicate wells. Using Ficoll-Paque Plus gradient centrifugation, PBMC were separated from whole blood and then either used fresh or cryopreserved at -140C. Genomic DNA was extracted from cultured CD4+ T cells with the QIAamp micro DNA kit. Concerning this clone: Its specific antigen is unknown. No base-level quality is on record; no much larger clone is a single base apart.

The CDR3 goes from the cysteine to the phenylalanine over 12 residues. The only DNA kept is the CDR3, 36 bases in frame from the first base. Material: CD4+ T cells from PBMCs cultured without peptide, obtained before COVID-19 vaccination. The sequence is built from TRBV21-1 and TRBJ2-7; the table's D call, TRBD1, has no DNA check behind it. TRBV21-1 is tagged as a pseudogene. The receptor was isolated from a human donor who received a COVID-19 vaccine. The CDR3 reads CASSPGQGEQYF. The DNA reads TGTGCCAGCAGCCCTGGCCAGGGGGAGCAGTACTTC.